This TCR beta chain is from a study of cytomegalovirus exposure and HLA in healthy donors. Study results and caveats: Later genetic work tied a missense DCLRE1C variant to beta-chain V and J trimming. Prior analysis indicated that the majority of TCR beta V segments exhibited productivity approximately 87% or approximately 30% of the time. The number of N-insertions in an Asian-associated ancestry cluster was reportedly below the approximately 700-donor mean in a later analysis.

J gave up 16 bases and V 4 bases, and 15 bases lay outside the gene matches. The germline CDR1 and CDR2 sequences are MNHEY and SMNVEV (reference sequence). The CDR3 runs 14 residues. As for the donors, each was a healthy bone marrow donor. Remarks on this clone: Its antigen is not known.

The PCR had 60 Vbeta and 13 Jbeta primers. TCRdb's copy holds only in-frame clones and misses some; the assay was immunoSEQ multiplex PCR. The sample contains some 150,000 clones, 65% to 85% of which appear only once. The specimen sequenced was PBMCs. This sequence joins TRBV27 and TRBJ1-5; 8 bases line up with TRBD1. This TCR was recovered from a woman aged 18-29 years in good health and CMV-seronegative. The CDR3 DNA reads TGTGCCAGCAGTTCCACAGGGGGAAATTTCCTCAAACATTTT. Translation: CASSSTGGNFLKHF.